This T cell receptor (beta chain) stems from a study of T cells in Graves' hyperthyroidism and ophthalmopathy. Using RNA transcripts as the source, TCR beta CDR3 regions were amplified. An initial round of RT-PCR targeting the TCR CDR3 relied on the HTBI primer set. TCRdb fed the multiplex PCR reads into MiXCR, producing one record per CDR3 protein. The table has 200,000 to 250,000 distinct CDR3 sequences, 17% seen once; the top ten hold approximately 50%. The CDR3 is 15 amino acids. The germline gives CDR1 KGHSH, CDR2 LQKENI. J lost 4 bases, V lost 2 bases, and 7 bases had no gene match. Diagnosis of hyperthyroidism was new in patients aged 18 to 65, and its duration was under 2 months. It was uncontrolled infection, other autoimmune disease, pregnancy or lactation that excluded patients. This clonotype was detected many times. Its target is not known. Findings and caveats of the study: Stable hyperthyroidism was told apart from ophthalmopathy by a model built on 13 V-J features. Most expanded thyroid clonotypes above 0.001 also appeared in blood.

This sequence originates from a man in his forties or fifties with Graves' hyperthyroidism. Source material: blood. This chain links TRBV18 with TRBJ2-5; 7 nucleotides align to TRBD2. The CDR3, as DNA: TGTGCCAGCTCACCAACTAGCGATACAGGAGAGACCCAGTACTTC. Residues: CASSPTSDTGETQYF.